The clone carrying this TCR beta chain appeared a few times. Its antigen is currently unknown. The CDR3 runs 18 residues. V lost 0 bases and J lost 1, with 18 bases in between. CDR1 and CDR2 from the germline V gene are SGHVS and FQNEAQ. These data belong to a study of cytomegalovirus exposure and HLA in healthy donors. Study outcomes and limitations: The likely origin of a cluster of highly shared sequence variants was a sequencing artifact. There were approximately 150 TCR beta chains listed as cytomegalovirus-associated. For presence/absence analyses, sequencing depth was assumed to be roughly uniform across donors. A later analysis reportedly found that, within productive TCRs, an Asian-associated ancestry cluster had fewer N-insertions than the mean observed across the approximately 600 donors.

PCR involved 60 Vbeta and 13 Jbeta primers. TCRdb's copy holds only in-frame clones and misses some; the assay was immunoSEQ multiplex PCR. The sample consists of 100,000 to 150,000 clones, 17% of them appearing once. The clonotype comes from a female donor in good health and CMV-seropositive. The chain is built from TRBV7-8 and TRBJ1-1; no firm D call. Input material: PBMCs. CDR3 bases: TGTGCCAGCAGCTTAGCGACCTCCGTGGGCTCCAAGAACACTGAAGCTTTCTTT. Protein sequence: CASSLATSVGSKNTEAFF.